This T cell receptor (beta chain) emerged from a study of cytomegalovirus exposure and HLA in healthy donors. Study-level results: In vitro data verified a few CMV-associated chains as specific for CMV antigens. Cytomegalovirus-associated TCR beta chains were listed, numbering around 150. The TCR clusters that emerged in the first cohort tended, a later analysis found, to co-occur in the roughly 120 validation repertoires.

The CDR3 loop spans 19 amino acids. Trimming removed 4 bases at V and 1 base at J, with 21 bases between. Germline CDR1 is SGHRS and CDR2 is YFSETQ. This clone was seen only once. Its specificity is unknown. Clones were read by immunoSEQ multiplex PCR, and TCRdb kept only the in-frame ones, dropping some. The table has about 260,000 clones, roughly 88% seen once. What was sequenced was PBMCs. This chain links TRBV5-1 with TRBJ2-6, with D unresolved. The origin of this receptor is a woman younger than 45 in good health and CMV-seronegative. CDR3 region: CASSLSGTADPSGANVLTF. The CDR3 DNA reads as TGCGCCAGCAGCCTATCGGGTACAGCCGACCCATCTGGGGCCAACGTCCTGACTTTC.